This is a list of T cell receptor beta chains from one sample in a study of blood T cell repertoires in COVID-19. TCRdb's table, derived via immunoSEQ multiplex PCR, lists solely in-frame clones and lacks some. The table has roughly 380,000 clones, more than 75% seen once. The sample taken for sequencing was PBMCs or T cells enriched from blood (not recorded which). The receptors originated from a man aged 25 to 45 who had recovered from COVID-19. Each CDR3 is given with its conserved first and last residue. Each record gives: J gene, D gene, clone size, V gene, CDR3 protein, CDR3 DNA. A D gene is named only where the DNA matches it firmly. Clone size appears in some rows only: once, few, many, or a class for an expanded clone.

j_call: TRBJ1-2; d_call: TRBD1; clone_size: -; v_call: TRBV7-9; cdr3_aa: CASSSTGTGLGGGYTF; cdr3_nt: TGTGCCAGCAGCTCGACCGGGACAGGGCTTGGCGGTGGCTACACCTTC
j_call: TRBJ2-5; d_call: TRBD2; clone_size: -; v_call: TRBV7-9; cdr3_aa: CAEGAGGPHQETQYF; cdr3_nt: TGTGCCGAGGGAGCGGGGGGTCCGCATCAAGAGACCCAGTACTTC
j_call: TRBJ2-7; d_call: -; clone_size: few; v_call: TRBV5-6; cdr3_aa: CASSLGGVPGHKVEQYF; cdr3_nt: TGTGCCAGCAGCTTAGGGGGTGTACCGGGCCATAAAGTCGAGCAGTACTTC
j_call: TRBJ2-7; d_call: TRBD1; clone_size: -; v_call: TRBV18; cdr3_aa: CASSSIEPGQLRTYEQYF; cdr3_nt: TGTGCCAGCTCATCTATCGAGCCGGGACAGTTACGAACCTACGAGCAGTACTTC
j_call: TRBJ2-6; d_call: -; clone_size: -; v_call: TRBV25-1; cdr3_aa: CASSVLSSGANVLTF; cdr3_nt: TGTGCCAGCAGTGTCTTGTCCTCTGGGGCCAACGTCCTGACTTTC
j_call: TRBJ1-4; d_call: -; clone_size: -; v_call: TRBV13; cdr3_aa: CASSLGLGQLFF; cdr3_nt: TGTGCCAGCAGCTTAGGCCTTGGGCAACTGTTTTTT
j_call: TRBJ1-2; d_call: -; clone_size: -; v_call: TRBV15; cdr3_aa: CATSGTGRGYTF; cdr3_nt: TGTGCCACCAGCGGAACAGGGCGTGGCTACACCTTC
j_call: TRBJ1-2; d_call: TRBD1; clone_size: -; v_call: TRBV29-1; cdr3_aa: CSVDYLTGKEGYTF; cdr3_nt: TGCAGCGTTGACTACCTGACAGGGAAAGAGGGCTACACCTTC
j_call: TRBJ2-3; d_call: TRBD2; clone_size: -; v_call: TRBV18; cdr3_aa: CASSPSRLASSTDTQYF; cdr3_nt: TGTGCCAGCTCACCCTCTCGACTAGCGTCTAGCACAGATACGCAGTATTTT
j_call: TRBJ1-1; d_call: TRBD1; clone_size: few; v_call: TRBV19; cdr3_aa: CASSAQGRLGTEAFF; cdr3_nt: TGTGCCAGTAGTGCACAGGGGAGGCTTGGCACTGAAGCTTTCTTT
j_call: TRBJ1-3; d_call: TRBD1; clone_size: -; v_call: TRBV5-6; cdr3_aa: CASSYTGEYSGNTIYF; cdr3_nt: TGTGCCAGCAGCTACACAGGGGAATACTCTGGAAACACCATATATTTT
j_call: TRBJ1-1; d_call: TRBD1; clone_size: -; v_call: TRBV30; cdr3_aa: CAWSGTGSWFTEAFF; cdr3_nt: TGTGCCTGGAGTGGGACAGGTTCTTGGTTCACTGAAGCTTTCTTT
j_call: TRBJ1-4; d_call: -; clone_size: -; v_call: TRBV19; cdr3_aa: CASSTLDRWPNEKLFF; cdr3_nt: TGTGCCAGTAGTACCCTCGACAGGTGGCCTAATGAAAAACTGTTTTTT
j_call: TRBJ2-3; d_call: -; clone_size: -; v_call: TRBV15; cdr3_aa: CATRTGGLTDTQYF; cdr3_nt: TGTGCCACCAGGACGGGGGGCCTCACAGATACGCAGTATTTT
j_call: TRBJ1-2; d_call: TRBD1; clone_size: -; v_call: TRBV4-1; cdr3_aa: CASSQQGQVTYGYTF; cdr3_nt: TGCGCCAGCAGCCAACAGGGACAGGTTACCTATGGCTACACCTTC
j_call: TRBJ1-1; d_call: -; clone_size: -; v_call: TRBV5-1; cdr3_aa: CASSLDPGGTTEAFF; cdr3_nt: TGCGCCAGCAGCTTGGACCCGGGGGGTACCACTGAAGCTTTCTTT
j_call: TRBJ2-3; d_call: TRBD2; clone_size: -; v_call: TRBV4-3; cdr3_aa: CASSQVPSGGPSTDTQYF; cdr3_nt: TGCGCCAGCAGCCAAGTGCCTAGCGGGGGCCCTAGCACAGATACGCAGTATTTT
j_call: TRBJ2-1; d_call: -; clone_size: -; v_call: TRBV11-3; cdr3_aa: CASSPGTHNEQFF; cdr3_nt: TGTGCCAGCAGCCCCGGGACTCACAATGAGCAGTTCTTC
j_call: TRBJ2-3; d_call: TRBD1; clone_size: -; v_call: TRBV7-9; cdr3_aa: CASSSRDRGRTDTQYF; cdr3_nt: TGTGCCAGCAGCTCCCGGGACAGGGGGCGCACAGATACGCAGTATTTT
j_call: TRBJ1-3; d_call: -; clone_size: -; v_call: TRBV5-1; cdr3_aa: CASTDTRNSGNTIYF; cdr3_nt: TGCGCCAGCACCGATACGCGGAACTCTGGAAACACCATATATTTT
j_call: TRBJ1-1; d_call: TRBD1; clone_size: -; v_call: TRBV7-8; cdr3_aa: CASSLKRTGPTEAFF; cdr3_nt: TGTGCCAGCAGCTTAAAAAGGACAGGGCCCACTGAAGCTTTCTTT
j_call: TRBJ2-7; d_call: -; clone_size: -; v_call: TRBV21-1; cdr3_aa: CASLADYRDRVPYEQYF; cdr3_nt: TGTGCCAGCCTAGCCGATTACCGGGACAGGGTCCCCTACGAGCAGTACTTC
j_call: TRBJ1-2; d_call: TRBD1; clone_size: few; v_call: TRBV6-5; cdr3_aa: CASSFLRTGGNYGYTF; cdr3_nt: TGTGCCAGCAGTTTTCTAAGGACAGGGGGTAACTATGGCTACACCTTC
j_call: TRBJ2-1; d_call: -; clone_size: once; v_call: TRBV4-1; cdr3_aa: CASSRGGTGEQFF; cdr3_nt: TGCGCCAGCAGCCGGGGAGGTACCGGTGAGCAGTTCTTC
j_call: TRBJ1-1; d_call: -; clone_size: -; v_call: TRBV6-5; cdr3_aa: CASRDGARGAFF; cdr3_nt: TGTGCCAGCAGAGATGGGGCTAGGGGAGCTTTCTTT
j_call: TRBJ1-6; d_call: TRBD1; clone_size: -; v_call: TRBV19; cdr3_aa: CASSTRTGAYNSPLHF; cdr3_nt: TGTGCCAGTAGTACCCGGACAGGGGCCTATAATTCACCCCTCCACTTT
j_call: TRBJ2-7; d_call: -; clone_size: -; v_call: TRBV19; cdr3_aa: CASSKGTIRYEQYF; cdr3_nt: TGTGCCAGTAGTAAAGGGACAATACGATACGAGCAGTACTTC
j_call: TRBJ1-5; d_call: -; clone_size: -; v_call: TRBV7-6; cdr3_aa: CASSLGIPRNDQPQHF; cdr3_nt: TGTGCCAGCAGCTTAGGAATCCCTAGGAACGATCAGCCCCAGCATTTT
j_call: TRBJ2-7; d_call: TRBD2; clone_size: -; v_call: TRBV28; cdr3_aa: CASSLPGGGSSYEQYF; cdr3_nt: TGTGCCAGCAGTCTCCCGGGGGGAGGGAGCTCCTACGAGCAGTACTTC